This is a list of T cell receptor beta chains from one sample in a study of T cell responses to AZD1222 COVID-19 vaccine. Assay: immunoSEQ multiplex PCR; the TCRdb copy retains only in-frame clones and omits some. This sample has 150,000 to 200,000 clones, with roughly nine tenths found just once. The sequencing used peripheral blood, collected 28 days after the second dose of the MenACWY control vaccine. These receptors were collected from an adult who received the MenACWY meningococcal vaccine as a control. CDR3s include the opening cysteine and the closing phenylalanine or tryptophan. Each record gives: D gene, J gene, clone size, V gene, CDR3 protein, CDR3 DNA. The D gene is left open where the match is weak. Expanded clones get a size class; other rows say once, few or many, or leave the size out.

>TRBD1|TRBJ2-1|.|TRBV12-3/TRBV12-4
CASIQDRGYEQFF
TGTGCCAGCATCCAGGACAGGGGCTATGAGCAGTTCTTC
>.|TRBJ2-2|.|TRBV30
CAWSPGVGTGELFF
TGTGCCTGGAGTCCGGGGGTAGGCACCGGGGAGCTGTTTTTT
>.|TRBJ1-4|.|TRBV5-1
CASSTSDPSRQKLFF
TGCGCCAGCAGTACCTCAGACCCGTCGAGGCAAAAACTGTTTTTT
>.|TRBJ2-1|.|TRBV5-1
CASSLEGIEQFF
TGCGCCAGCAGCTTGGAAGGAATTGAGCAGTTCTTC
>TRBD1|TRBJ1-3|.|TRBV19
CASLGTGFGNTIYF
TGTGCCAGTCTCGGGACAGGGTTTGGAAACACCATATATTTT
>.|TRBJ2-4|.|TRBV19
CASSSPGGRAKNIQYF
TGTGCCAGTAGTAGCCCAGGGGGGAGAGCCAAAAACATTCAGTACTTC
>.|TRBJ1-2|.|TRBV11-2
CASSTGQRDRPYF
TGTGCCAGCAGCACCGGCCAGCGGGACCGGCCTTACTTC
>.|TRBJ1-4|.|TRBV9
CASSVGPGVNEKLFF
TGTGCCAGCAGCGTGGGACCTGGGGTTAATGAAAAACTGTTTTTT
>.|TRBJ1-3|.|TRBV6-5
CASSTYGNTIYF
TGTGCCAGCAGTACTTATGGAAACACCATATATTTT
>.|TRBJ2-7|.|TRBV3-1/TRBV3-2
CASSQLPGVTYEQYF
TGTGCCAGCAGCCAACTTCCGGGAGTCACCTACGAGCAGTACTTC
>TRBD1|TRBJ2-2|.|TRBV9
CASSAPRDRAKKGTGELFF
TGTGCCAGCAGCGCCCCCCGGGACAGGGCCAAGAAGGGCACCGGGGAGCTGTTTTTT
>.|TRBJ2-7|.|TRBV3-1/TRBV3-2
CASSPDREGEQYF
TGTGCCAGCAGCCCGGACAGGGAGGGCGAGCAGTACTTC
>.|TRBJ2-2|.|TRBV5-1
CASSLSQTNTGELFF
TGCGCCAGCAGCTTGTCACAGACGAACACCGGGGAGCTGTTTTTT
>TRBD2|TRBJ2-1|.|TRBV7-2
CASSLGGSGAQYNEQFF
TGTGCCAGCAGCTTAGGTGGGAGCGGGGCCCAATACAATGAGCAGTTCTTC
>.|TRBJ2-2|once|TRBV5-3
CARSSLTGELFF
TGTGCCAGAAGCAGCCTTACCGGGGAGCTGTTTTTT
>.|TRBJ1-2|.|TRBV12-3/TRBV12-4
CASSPDSRINF
TGTGCCAGCAGCCCGGACAGCCGCATAAACTTC
>.|TRBJ2-2|.|TRBV6-2/TRBV6-3
CASSYSKDRKNTGELFF
TGTGCCAGCAGTTACTCGAAGGACAGAAAGAACACCGGGGAGCTGTTTTTT
>.|TRBJ2-1|.|TRBV7-3
CASSLWRLFF
TGTGCCAGCAGCTTATGGAGGCTGTTCTTC